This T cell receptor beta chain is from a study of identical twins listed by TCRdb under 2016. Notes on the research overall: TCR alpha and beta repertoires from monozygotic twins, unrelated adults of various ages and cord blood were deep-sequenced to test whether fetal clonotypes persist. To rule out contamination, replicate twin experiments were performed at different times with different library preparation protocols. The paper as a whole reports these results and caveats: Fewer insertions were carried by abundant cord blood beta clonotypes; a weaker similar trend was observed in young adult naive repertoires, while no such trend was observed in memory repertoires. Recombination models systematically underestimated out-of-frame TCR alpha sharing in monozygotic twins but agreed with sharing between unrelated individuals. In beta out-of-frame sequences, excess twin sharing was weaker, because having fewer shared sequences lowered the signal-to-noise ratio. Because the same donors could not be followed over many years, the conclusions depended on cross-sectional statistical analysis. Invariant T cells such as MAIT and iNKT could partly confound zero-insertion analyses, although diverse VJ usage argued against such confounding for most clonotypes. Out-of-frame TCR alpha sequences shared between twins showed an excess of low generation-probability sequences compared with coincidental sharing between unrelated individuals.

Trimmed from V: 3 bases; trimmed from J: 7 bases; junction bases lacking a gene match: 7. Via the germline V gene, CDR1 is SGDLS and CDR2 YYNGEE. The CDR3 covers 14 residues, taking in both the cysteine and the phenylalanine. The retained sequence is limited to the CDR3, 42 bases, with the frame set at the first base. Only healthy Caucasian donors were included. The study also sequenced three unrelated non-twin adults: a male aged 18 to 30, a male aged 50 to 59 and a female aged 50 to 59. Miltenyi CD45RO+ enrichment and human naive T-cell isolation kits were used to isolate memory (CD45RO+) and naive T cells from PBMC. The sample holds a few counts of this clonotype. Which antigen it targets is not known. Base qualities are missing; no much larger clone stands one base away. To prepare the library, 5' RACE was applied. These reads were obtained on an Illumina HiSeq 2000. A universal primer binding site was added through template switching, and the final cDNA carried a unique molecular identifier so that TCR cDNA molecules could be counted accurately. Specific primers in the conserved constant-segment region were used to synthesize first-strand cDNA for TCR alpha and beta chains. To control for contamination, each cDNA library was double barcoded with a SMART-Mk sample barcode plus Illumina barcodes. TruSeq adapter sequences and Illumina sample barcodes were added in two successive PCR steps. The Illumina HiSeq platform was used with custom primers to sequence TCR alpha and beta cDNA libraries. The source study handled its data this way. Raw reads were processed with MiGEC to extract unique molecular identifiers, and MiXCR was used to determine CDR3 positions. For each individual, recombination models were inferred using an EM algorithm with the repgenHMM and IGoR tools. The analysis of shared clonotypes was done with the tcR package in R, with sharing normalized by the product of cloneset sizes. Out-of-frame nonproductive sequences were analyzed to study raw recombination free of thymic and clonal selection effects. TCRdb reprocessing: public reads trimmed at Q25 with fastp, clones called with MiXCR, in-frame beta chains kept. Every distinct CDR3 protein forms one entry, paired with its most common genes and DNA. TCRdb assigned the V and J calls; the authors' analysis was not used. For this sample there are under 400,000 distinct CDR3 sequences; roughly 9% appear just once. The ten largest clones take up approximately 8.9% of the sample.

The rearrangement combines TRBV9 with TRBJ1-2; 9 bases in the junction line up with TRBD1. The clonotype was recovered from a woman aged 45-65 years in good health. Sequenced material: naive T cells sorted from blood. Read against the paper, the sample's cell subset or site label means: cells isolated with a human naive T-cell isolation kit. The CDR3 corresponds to CASSATGGAGGYTF. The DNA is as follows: TGTGCCAGCAGCGCGACAGGGGGGGCTGGTGGCTACACCTTC.